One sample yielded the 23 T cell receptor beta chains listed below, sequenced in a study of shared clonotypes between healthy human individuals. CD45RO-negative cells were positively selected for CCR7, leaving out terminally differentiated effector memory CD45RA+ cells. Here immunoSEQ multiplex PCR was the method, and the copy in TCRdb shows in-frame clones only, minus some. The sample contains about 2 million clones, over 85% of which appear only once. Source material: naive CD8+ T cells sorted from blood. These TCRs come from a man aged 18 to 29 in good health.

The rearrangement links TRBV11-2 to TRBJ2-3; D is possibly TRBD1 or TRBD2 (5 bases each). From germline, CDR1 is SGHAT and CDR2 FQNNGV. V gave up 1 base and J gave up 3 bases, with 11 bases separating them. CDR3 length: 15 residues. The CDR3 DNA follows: TGTGCCAGCAGCTTAGGACGGGACCAAACAGATACGCAGTATTTT. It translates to CASSLGRDQTDTQYF.

The CDR3 DNA sequence: TGTGCCAGTAGTGGGCGACAGGCCTTCTACAATGAGCAGTTCTTC. Amino acids: CASSGRQAFYNEQFF. The genes are TRBV19 and TRBJ2-1; D possibly corresponds to TRBD1 (6 bases). V was shortened by 5 bases and J by 3 bases, with 14 bases between the two germline ends. Germline assignment: CDR1 LNHDA and CDR2 SQIVND (reference sequence). This CDR3 comprises 15 residues.

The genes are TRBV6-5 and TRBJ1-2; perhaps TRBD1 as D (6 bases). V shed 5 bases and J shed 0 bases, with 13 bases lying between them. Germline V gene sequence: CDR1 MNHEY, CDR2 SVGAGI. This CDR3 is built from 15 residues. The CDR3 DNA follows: TGTGCCAGCAGTCCCCAGGGGAAGACTAACTATGGCTACACCTTC. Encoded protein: CASSPQGKTNYGYTF.

CDR3 sequence: CASSLEVGGGETQYF. The CDR3 nucleotides read TGTGCCAGCAGCTTAGAAGTCGGCGGGGGAGAGACCCAGTACTTC. The chain has TRBV7-9 and TRBJ2-5; the match to TRBD2 covers 7 bases. Germline V gene lookup returns CDR1 SEHNR and CDR2 FQNEAQ (reference sequence). J gave up 4 bases and V 1 base, and 6 bases lay outside the gene matches. This CDR3 comprises 15 residues.

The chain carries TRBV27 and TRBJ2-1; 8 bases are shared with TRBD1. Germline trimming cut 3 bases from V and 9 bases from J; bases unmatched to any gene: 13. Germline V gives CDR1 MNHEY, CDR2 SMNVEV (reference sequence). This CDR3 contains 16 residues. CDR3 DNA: TGTGCCAGCAGTTTGCTTGGTATAGGACAGGGCGGTGAGCAGTTCTTC. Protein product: CASSLLGIGQGGEQFF.

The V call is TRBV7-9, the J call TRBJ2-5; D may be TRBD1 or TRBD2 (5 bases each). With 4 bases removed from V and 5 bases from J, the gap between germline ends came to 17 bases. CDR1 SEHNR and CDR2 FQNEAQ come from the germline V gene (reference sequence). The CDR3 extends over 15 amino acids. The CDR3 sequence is CASSYGTREGETQYF. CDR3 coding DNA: TGTGCCAGCAGCTATGGGACCCGAGAAGGGGAGACCCAGTACTTC.

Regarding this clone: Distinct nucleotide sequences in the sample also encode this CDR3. The DNA of the CDR3 is TGTGCCAGCAGTGTTGGGGGGGAGAACACTGAAGCTTTCTTT. Its translation: CASSVGGENTEAFF. The chain links TRBV6-5 to TRBJ1-1; D may be TRBD1 (5 bases). Germline CDR1 and CDR2: MNHEY and SVGAGI. The CDR3 is 14 amino acids. V lost 5 bases and J lost 1, with 11 bases in between.

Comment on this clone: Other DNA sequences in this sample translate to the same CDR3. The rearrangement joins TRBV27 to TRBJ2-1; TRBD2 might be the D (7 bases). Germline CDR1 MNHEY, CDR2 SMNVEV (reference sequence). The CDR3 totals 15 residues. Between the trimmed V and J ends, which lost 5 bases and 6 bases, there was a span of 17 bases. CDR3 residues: CASSLGPGGPNEQFF. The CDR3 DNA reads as TGTGCCAGCAGTCTCGGCCCCGGGGGGCCCAATGAGCAGTTCTTC.

CDR3 sequence reads: CASSVGPVPYEQYF. The CDR3 coding sequence is TGTGCCAGCAGCGTAGGCCCGGTCCCCTACGAGCAGTACTTC. The V and J genes are TRBV9 and TRBJ2-7; D not resolved. The germline gives CDR1 SGDLS, CDR2 YYNGEE. Trimming shortened V by 0 bases and J by 2 bases, and 9 bases separated the two germline ends. CDR3 length: 14 amino acids.

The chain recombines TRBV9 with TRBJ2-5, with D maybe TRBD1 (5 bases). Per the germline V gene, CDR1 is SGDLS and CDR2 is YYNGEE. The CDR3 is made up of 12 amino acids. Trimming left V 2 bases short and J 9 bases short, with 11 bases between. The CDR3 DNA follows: TGTGCCAGCAGCGTTGAAGCAGGGCCCCAGTACTTC. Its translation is CASSVEAGPQYF.

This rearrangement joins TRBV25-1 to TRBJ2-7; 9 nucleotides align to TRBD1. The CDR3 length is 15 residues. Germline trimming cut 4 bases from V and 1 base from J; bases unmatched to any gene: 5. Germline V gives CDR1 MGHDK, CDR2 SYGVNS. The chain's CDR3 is CASSAWDRASYEQYF. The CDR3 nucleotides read TGTGCCAGCAGTGCCTGGGACAGGGCTTCCTACGAGCAGTACTTC.

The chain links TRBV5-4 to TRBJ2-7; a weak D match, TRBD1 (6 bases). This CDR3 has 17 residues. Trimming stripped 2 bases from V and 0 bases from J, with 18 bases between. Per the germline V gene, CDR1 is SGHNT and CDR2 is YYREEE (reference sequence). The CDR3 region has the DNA TGTGCCAGCAGCTTTGGGGGCAGGGGCGGAGACTCCTACGAGCAGTACTTC. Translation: CASSFGGRGGDSYEQYF.

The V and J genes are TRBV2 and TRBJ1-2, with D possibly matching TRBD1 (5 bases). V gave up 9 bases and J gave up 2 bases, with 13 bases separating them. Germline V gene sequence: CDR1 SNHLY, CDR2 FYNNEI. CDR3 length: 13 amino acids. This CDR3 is CARGTGQNYGYTF. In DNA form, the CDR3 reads TGTGCCAGAGGGACGGGCCAGAACTATGGCTACACCTTC.

CDR3 DNA: TGCGCCAGCAGCCCGCCAACGGGGGTCTCCTACAATGAGCAGTTCTTC. Residues: CASSPPTGVSYNEQFF. The chain has TRBV4-1 and TRBJ2-1, with D maybe TRBD2 (6 bases). There are 16 residues in the CDR3. Germline V gene lookup returns CDR1 MGHRA and CDR2 YSYEKL. The V end was cut by 4 bases, the J end by 0 bases, with 13 bases between.

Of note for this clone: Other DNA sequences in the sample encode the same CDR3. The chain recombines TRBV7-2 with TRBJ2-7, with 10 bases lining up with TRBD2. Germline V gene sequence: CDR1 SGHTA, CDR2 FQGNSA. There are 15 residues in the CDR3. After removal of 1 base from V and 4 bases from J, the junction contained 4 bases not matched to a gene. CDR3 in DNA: TGTGCCAGCAGCTTAGTCCCTAGCGGGAGTTACGAGCAGTACTTC. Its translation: CASSLVPSGSYEQYF.

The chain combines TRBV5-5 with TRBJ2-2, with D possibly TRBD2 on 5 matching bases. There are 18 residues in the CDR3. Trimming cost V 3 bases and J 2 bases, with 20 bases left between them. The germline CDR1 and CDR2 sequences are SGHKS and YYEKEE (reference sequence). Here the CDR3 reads CASSSSLMRVDNTGELFF. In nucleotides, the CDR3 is TGTGCCAGCAGCTCCTCGTTAATGCGGGTTGATAACACCGGGGAGCTGTTTTTT. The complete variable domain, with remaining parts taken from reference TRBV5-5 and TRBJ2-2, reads DAGVTQSPTHLIKTRGQQVTLRCSPISGHKSVSWYQQVLGQGPQFIFQYYEKEERGRGNFPDRFSARQFPNYSSELNVNALLLGDSALYLCASSSSLMRVDNTGELFFGEGSRLTVL.

The CDR3 loop reads CASSDYAVGHPYNEQFF. Here the CDR3 DNA reads TGCGCCAGCAGTGATTATGCAGTGGGACACCCCTACAATGAGCAGTTCTTC. The genes are TRBV10-2 and TRBJ2-1; TRBD1 might be the D (6 bases). This CDR3 region has 17 residues. With 3 bases removed from V and 2 bases from J, the gap between germline ends came to 17 bases. Per germline, CDR1 WSHSY and CDR2 SAAADI.

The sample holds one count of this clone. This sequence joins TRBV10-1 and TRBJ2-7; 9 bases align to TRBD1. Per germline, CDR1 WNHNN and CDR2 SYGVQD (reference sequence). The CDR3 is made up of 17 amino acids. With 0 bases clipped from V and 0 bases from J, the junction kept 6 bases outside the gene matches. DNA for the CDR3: TGCGCCAGCAGTGAGTCGACTGTGGGACAGGGCTCCTACGAGCAGTACTTC. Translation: CASSESTVGQGSYEQYF.

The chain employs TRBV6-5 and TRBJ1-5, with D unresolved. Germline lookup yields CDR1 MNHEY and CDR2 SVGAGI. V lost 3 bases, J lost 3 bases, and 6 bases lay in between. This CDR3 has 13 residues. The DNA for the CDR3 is TGTGCCAGCAGTTATTCCGACAATCAGCCCCAGCATTTT. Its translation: CASSYSDNQPQHF.

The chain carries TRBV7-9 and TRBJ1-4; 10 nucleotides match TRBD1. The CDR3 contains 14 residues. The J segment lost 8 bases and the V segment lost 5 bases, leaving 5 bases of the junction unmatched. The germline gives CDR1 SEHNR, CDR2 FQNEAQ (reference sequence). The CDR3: CASSGDRGQEKLFF. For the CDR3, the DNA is TGTGCCAGCAGCGGAGACAGGGGGCAAGAAAAACTGTTTTTT.

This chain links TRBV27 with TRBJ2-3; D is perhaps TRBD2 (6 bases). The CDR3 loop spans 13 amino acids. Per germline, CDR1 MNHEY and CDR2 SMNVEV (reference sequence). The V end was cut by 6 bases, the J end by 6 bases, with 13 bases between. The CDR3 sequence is CASSGGLLDTQYF. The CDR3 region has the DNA TGTGCCAGCAGCGGGGGATTGTTGGATACGCAGTATTTT.

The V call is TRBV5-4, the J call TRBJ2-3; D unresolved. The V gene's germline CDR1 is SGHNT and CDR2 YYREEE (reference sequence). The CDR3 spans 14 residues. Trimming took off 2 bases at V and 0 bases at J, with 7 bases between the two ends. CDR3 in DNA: TGTGCCAGCAGCTTTGGCGTTAGCACAGATACGCAGTATTTT. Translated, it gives CASSFGVSTDTQYF. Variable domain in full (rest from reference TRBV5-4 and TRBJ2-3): ETGVTQSPTHLIKTRGQQVTLRCSSQSGHNTVSWYQQALGQGPQFIFQYYREEENGRGNFPPRFSGLQFPNYSSELNVNALELDDSALYLCASSFGVSTDTQYFGPGTRLTVL.

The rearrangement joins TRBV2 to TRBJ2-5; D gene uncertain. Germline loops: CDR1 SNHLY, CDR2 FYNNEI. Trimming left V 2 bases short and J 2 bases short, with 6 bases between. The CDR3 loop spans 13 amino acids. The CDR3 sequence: CASSEPGQETQYF. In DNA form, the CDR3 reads TGTGCCAGCAGTGAACCAGGACAAGAGACCCAGTACTTC.